The 27 T cell receptor beta chains below all came from one sample that was sequenced in a study of human T cells and chemical hapten exposure (dated by TCRdb to about 2021). Library generation was performed with RACE. The sequencer listed for this sample is NextSeq 500. TCRdb passed the public sequencing reads through fastp at Q25 and MiXCR, retaining productive beta sequences. Rows with one shared CDR3 protein collapse into an entry with the most common genes and DNA. Present in this sample are about 380,000 distinct CDR3 sequences, approximately 5% of which were seen just once. Just over 2.5% of the sample rests with the top ten. The time point label for this specimen denotes: pre-sensitization, week 0. The sample's treatment or condition label, decoded: therapeutic diphenylcyclopropenone sensitization with weekly scalp DPC. Source: whole blood, taken in connection with sensitization to the hapten diphenylcyclopropenone (DPC). The receptors were gathered from a woman in her forties or fifties with alopecia areata. Some clones in this sample may be carry-over from other donors' samples.

This clonotype showed up just a few times. The V call is TRBV6-5, the J call TRBJ1-6, with D tentatively TRBD1 (6 bases). The CDR3 length is 16 residues. Trimming stripped 2 bases from V and 2 bases from J, with 10 bases between. The germline V gene has CDR1 MNHEY and CDR2 SVGAGI. The CDR3 coding sequence is TGTGCCAGCAGTTACAGGACAGAAGCCTATAATTCACCCCTCCACTTT. Translation: CASSYRTEAYNSPLHF.

The V gene is TRBV27, the J gene TRBJ1-2; possibly TRBD1 for D (5 bases). Germline V gives CDR1 MNHEY, CDR2 SMNVEV (reference sequence). The V end lost 3 bases, the J end lost 4 bases, and 12 bases lay between the germline ends. The CDR3 contains 14 residues. The CDR3 here is CASSFSREAYGYTF. The CDR3 DNA reads as TGTGCCAGCAGTTTCTCCAGGGAGGCCTATGGCTACACCTTC.

This clonotype was observed many times. The chain joins TRBV7-9 to TRBJ2-5, with 7 bases lining up with TRBD2. J lost 3 bases, V lost 3 bases, and 1 base had no gene match. From germline, CDR1 is SEHNR and CDR2 FQNEAQ (reference sequence). The length of the CDR3 is 13 residues. In DNA, the CDR3 is TGTGCCAGCAGCTTCCTAGCGGAAGAGACCCAGTACTTC. It translates to CASSFLAEETQYF.

This clonotype was observed at least ten times. The CDR3 spells CASSVDGRVAFNEQFF. As DNA, the CDR3 is TGTGCCAGCAGCGTAGATGGCAGGGTGGCTTTCAATGAGCAGTTCTTC. V gene TRBV9 combines with J gene TRBJ2-1; a weak D match, TRBD1 (5 bases). Germline assignment: CDR1 SGDLS and CDR2 YYNGEE. Trimming removed 0 bases from V and 6 bases from J, with 16 bases in between. This CDR3 spans 16 amino acids.

The table lists this clonotype with a few counts. The rearrangement links TRBV29-1 to TRBJ2-4; D might be TRBD2 (5 bases). The germline gives CDR1 SQVTM, CDR2 ANQGSEA. The CDR3 runs 15 residues. V gave up 3 bases and J gave up 1 base, with 13 bases separating them. CDR3 loop: CSVEDDYPAKNIQYF. CDR3 DNA sequence: TGCAGCGTTGAGGATGACTATCCGGCCAAAAACATTCAGTACTTC.

Many counts were recorded for this clonotype. The gene calls are TRBV5-1 and TRBJ1-1, with D uncertain. Trimming pared 0 bases from V and 1 base from J, leaving 7 bases between. CDR1 is SGHRS and CDR2 is YFSETQ in the germline V gene. The CDR3 has 14 residues. CDR3 protein: CASSLVPRNTEAFF. As DNA, the CDR3 is TGCGCCAGCAGCTTGGTTCCCCGGAACACTGAAGCTTTCTTT.

This clonotype was observed many times. J is TRBJ2-5 and V is TRBV10-2; 12 bases fit TRBD2. J gave up 2 bases and V 6 bases, and 4 bases lay outside the gene matches. Germline V lookup: CDR1 WSHSY, CDR2 SAAADI. The CDR3 has 15 residues. The CDR3 DNA sequence: TGCGCCAGCAGGACTAGCGGGGGTGGACAAGAGACCCAGTACTTC. Its protein product is CASRTSGGGQETQYF.

This sequence joins TRBV20-1 and TRBJ2-3; the D is unclear. Per germline, CDR1 DFQATT and CDR2 SNEGSKA (reference sequence). V was pared by 2 bases and J by 8 bases, with 8 bases between. The CDR3 totals 11 residues. The CDR3 nucleotides read TGCAGTGCTAGAAGTCCCGGTACGCAGTATTTT. Translating it yields CSARSPGTQYF.

This clonotype showed up just a few times. The CDR3 nucleotides are TGTGCCACCAGTGACCCTACTAGCGGGGGGGCTCGGCAGTTCTTC. It yields the protein CATSDPTSGGARQFF. J is TRBJ2-1 and V is TRBV24-1; 13 positions agree with TRBD2. V was clipped by 4 bases and J by 12 bases; unmatched bases: 8. The CDR3 covers 15 residues. Germline V lookup: CDR1 KGHDR, CDR2 SFDVKD.

The rearrangement joins TRBV12-3 or TRBV12-4 to TRBJ1-5, with D possibly being TRBD1 (5 bases). The V and J ends lost 0 bases and 5 bases respectively, with 8 bases between them. The CDR3 spans 14 residues. CDR3: CASSLAKTDQPQHF. The DNA for the CDR3 is TGTGCCAGCAGTTTAGCCAAGACAGATCAGCCCCAGCATTTT.

This clonotype appeared a few times. This chain connects TRBV3-1 to TRBJ2-3; D uncertain. The CDR3 sequence is 15 residues long. V lost 2 bases, J lost 0 bases, and 9 bases lay in between. Germline V gives CDR1 LGHDT, CDR2 YNNKEL (reference sequence). The CDR3 sequence: CASSQPTLSTDTQYF. CDR3 nucleotide sequence: TGTGCCAGCAGCCAACCGACACTTAGCACAGATACGCAGTATTTT.

This chain uses TRBV21-1 with TRBJ2-4; TRBD2 is taken as the D call from the table, unchecked against the DNA. TRBV21-1 is marked as a pseudogene. This CDR3 is 15 amino acids long. In DNA, the CDR3 is TGTGCCAGCAGTTGTGATAGGGAGCGCAAAAACATTCAGTACTTC. Translated: CASSCDRERKNIQYF.

This clonotype was observed at least ten times. In DNA, the CDR3 is TGCAGTGCTAGTAACGACCTGGCCTACGAGCAGTACTTC. Its translation is CSASNDLAYEQYF. The J gene is TRBJ2-7, the V gene TRBV20-1, with unresolved D. The germline gives CDR1 DFQATT, CDR2 SNEGSKA (reference sequence). V was trimmed by 3 bases and J by 2 bases, leaving 11 bases between them. This CDR3 spans 13 amino acids.

This clonotype was observed a few times. The V call is TRBV20-1, the J call TRBJ1-5; the match to TRBD1 covers 8 bases. The CDR3 length is 13 residues. The germline CDR1 and CDR2 sequences are DFQATT and SNEGSKA (reference sequence). V lost 6 bases to trimming and J lost 4 bases; unmatched junction nucleotides: 5. CDR3 DNA sequence: TGCAGTGCGTTCGGACAGGGAAATCAGCCCCAGCATTTT. Protein product: CSAFGQGNQPQHF.

This clonotype was detected only a few times. The genes are TRBV6-5 and TRBJ1-6, with a possible D match to TRBD1 (6 bases). The CDR3 loop spans 14 amino acids. CDR1 is MNHEY and CDR2 is SVGAGI in the germline V gene. The ends were cut back, 6 bases at V and 11 bases at J, with 17 bases in the middle. CDR3 sequence (DNA): TGTGCCAGCAGGCCAGGACAGAGCATCGCACCCCTCCACTTT. Translation gives CASRPGQSIAPLHF.

The table lists this clonotype with many counts. The rearrangement joins TRBV7-2 to TRBJ2-3, with TRBD2 as a possible D gene (6 bases). V was cut by 5 bases and J by 4 bases, with 10 bases left in between. CDR1 and CDR2 (germline): SGHTA, FQGNSA. This CDR3 has 13 residues. CDR3 in DNA: TGTGCCAGCAGCAACGGGGGTTCAGATACGCAGTATTTT. Its protein product is CASSNGGSDTQYF.

This clonotype was recorded at least ten times. The J gene is TRBJ2-7, the V gene TRBV6-1; TRBD2 might be the D (5 bases). Trimming pared 6 bases from V and 6 bases from J, leaving 6 bases between. CDR1 and CDR2 from the germline V gene are MNHNS and SASEGT. The CDR3 extends over 10 amino acids. The CDR3 protein is CASSRGEQYF. The CDR3, as DNA: TGTGCCAGCAGCCGGGGCGAGCAGTACTTC.

This clonotype has a count of ten or more. This chain uses TRBV6-4 with TRBJ2-1; D gene uncertain. This CDR3 is 16 amino acids long. CDR1 and CDR2 (germline): MRHNA, SNTAGT. V lost 2 bases and J lost 0, with 11 bases in between. CDR3 in amino acids: CASSDTSVSSYNEQFF. The DNA of the CDR3 is TGTGCCAGCAGTGACACCAGCGTTAGCTCCTACAATGAGCAGTTCTTC.

In its sample, this clonotype was seen many times. The chain has TRBV7-9 and TRBJ2-7, with 8 bases fitting TRBD1. This CDR3 spans 14 amino acids. The V and J ends lost 5 bases and 4 bases, in that order; junction bases with no gene match: 7. In germline, CDR1 is SEHNR, CDR2 FQNEAQ (reference sequence). CDR3 protein: CASSASGGAYEQYF. The CDR3 DNA is TGTGCCAGCAGCGCTTCAGGGGGCGCGTACGAGCAGTACTTC.

This clonotype was detected a few times. The rearrangement uses TRBV10-3 and TRBJ2-2; no reliable D call. CDR3 length: 12 residues. Germline CDR1 ENHRY, CDR2 SYGVKD. V was pared by 0 bases and J by 7 bases, with 3 bases between. The CDR3 loop is CAISESGGELFF. The CDR3 coding sequence is TGTGCCATCAGTGAGTCGGGCGGGGAGCTGTTTTTT.

This clonotype was recorded many times. This chain uses TRBV6-5 with TRBJ2-7; tentatively, D is TRBD1 (6 bases). CDR3 size: 15 residues. The germline gives CDR1 MNHEY, CDR2 SVGAGI. The V end lost 6 bases, the J end lost 5 bases, and 20 bases lay between the germline ends. The CDR3 sequence: CASRVGQPYIDEQYF. DNA for the CDR3: TGTGCCAGCAGGGTCGGACAGCCATACATCGACGAGCAGTACTTC.

This clonotype was seen a few times. The chain couples TRBV10-3 to TRBJ1-2; D uncertain. The CDR3 is made up of 14 amino acids. Germline CDR1 reads ENHRY; CDR2 reads SYGVKD. V was cut by 4 bases and J by 2 bases, with 11 bases left in between. The CDR3 DNA sequence: TGTGCCATCAGTGGATCTACTAGGAACTATGGCTACACCTTC. Amino acid sequence: CAISGSTRNYGYTF.

This clonotype appeared a few times. The chain joins TRBV27 to TRBJ2-4; 10 positions match TRBD1. Germline CDR1 MNHEY, CDR2 SMNVEV (reference sequence). The CDR3 has 15 amino acids. V was pared by 6 bases and J by 0 bases, with 2 bases of the junction left unmatched. DNA for the CDR3: TGTGCCAGCAGGGGGACAGGGGTAGCCAAAAACATTCAGTACTTC. Its translation is CASRGTGVAKNIQYF.

This clonotype appeared many times. J is TRBJ2-1 and V is TRBV7-8; a possible D gene is TRBD1 (6 bases). The germline CDR1 and CDR2 sequences are SGHVS and FQNEAQ. The CDR3 length is 16 residues. V lost 5 bases and J lost 0, with 14 bases in between. CDR3: CASSIRSGDSYNEQFF. The CDR3 nucleotides are TGTGCCAGCAGCATAAGATCAGGGGACTCCTACAATGAGCAGTTCTTC.

The genes are TRBV27 and TRBJ1-4; a weak D match, TRBD1 (6 bases). CDR1 is MNHEY and CDR2 is SMNVEV in the germline V gene (reference sequence). The V gene lost 6 bases and the J gene lost 3 bases, with 14 bases spanning the gap. The CDR3 spans 15 residues. The CDR3 here is CASRLGGSSNEKLFF. CDR3 DNA: TGTGCCAGCAGATTAGGGGGATCGTCTAATGAAAAACTGTTTTTT.

In this sample, this clonotype turned up many times. DNA for the CDR3: TGCGCCAGCAGCTTGGAAGCGACTAGCGCCCACTACAATGAGCAGTTCTTC. It is translated as CASSLEATSAHYNEQFF. The chain is built from TRBV5-1 and TRBJ2-1; 8 nucleotides line up with TRBD2. The CDR3 sequence is 17 residues long. CDR1 is SGHRS and CDR2 is YFSETQ in the germline V gene. The ends lost 0 bases at V and 3 bases at J; junction bases unmatched: 8.

This clonotype was counted at least ten times. The chain couples TRBV5-5 to TRBJ2-4; weak D call: TRBD1 (6 bases). In germline, CDR1 is SGHKS, CDR2 YYEKEE (reference sequence). V lost 4 bases and J lost 3, with 17 bases in between. CDR3 length: 16 amino acids. The CDR3 DNA reads as TGTGCCAGCAGCGCTTACAGGGTCCTGGGCAAAAACATTCAGTACTTC. Translated, it gives CASSAYRVLGKNIQYF.